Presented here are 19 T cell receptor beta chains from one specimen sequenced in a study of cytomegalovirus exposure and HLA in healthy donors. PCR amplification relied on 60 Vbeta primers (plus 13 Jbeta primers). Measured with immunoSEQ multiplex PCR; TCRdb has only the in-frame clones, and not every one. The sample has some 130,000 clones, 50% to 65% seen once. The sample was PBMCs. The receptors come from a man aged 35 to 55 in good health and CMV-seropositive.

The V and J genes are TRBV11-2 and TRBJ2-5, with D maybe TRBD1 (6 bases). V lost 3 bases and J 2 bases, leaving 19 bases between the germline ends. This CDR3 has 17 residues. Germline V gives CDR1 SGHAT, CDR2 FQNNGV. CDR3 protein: CASSFTLGGYAQETQYF. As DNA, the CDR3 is TGTGCCAGCAGCTTCACCTTAGGGGGATACGCTCAAGAGACCCAGTACTTC.

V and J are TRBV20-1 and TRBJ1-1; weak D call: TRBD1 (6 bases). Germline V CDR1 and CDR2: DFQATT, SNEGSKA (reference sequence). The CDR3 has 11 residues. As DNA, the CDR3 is TGCAGACCTGACAGGCCCACTGAAGCTTTCTTT. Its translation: CRPDRPTEAFF.

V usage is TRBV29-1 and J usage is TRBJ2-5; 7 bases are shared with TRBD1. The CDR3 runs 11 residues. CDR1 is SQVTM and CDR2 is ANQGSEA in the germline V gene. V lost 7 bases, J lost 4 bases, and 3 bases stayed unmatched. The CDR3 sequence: CSAGGGETQYF. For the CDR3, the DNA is TGCAGCGCAGGGGGTGGAGAGACCCAGTACTTC.

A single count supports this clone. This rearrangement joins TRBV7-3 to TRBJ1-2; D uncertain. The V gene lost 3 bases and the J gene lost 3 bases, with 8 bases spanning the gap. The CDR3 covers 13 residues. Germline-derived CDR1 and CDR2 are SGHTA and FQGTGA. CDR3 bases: TGTGCCAGCAGCTTCTCCCGGGACTATGGCTACACCTTC. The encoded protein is CASSFSRDYGYTF.

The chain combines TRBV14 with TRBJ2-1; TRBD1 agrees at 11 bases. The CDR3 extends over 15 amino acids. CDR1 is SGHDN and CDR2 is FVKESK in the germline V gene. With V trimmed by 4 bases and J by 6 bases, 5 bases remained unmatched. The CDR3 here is CASSPRTGGFNEQFF. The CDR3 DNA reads TGTGCCAGCAGCCCAAGGACAGGGGGCTTCAATGAGCAGTTCTTC. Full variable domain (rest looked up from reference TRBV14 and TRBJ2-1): EAGVTQFPSHSVIEKGQTVTLRCDPISGHDNLYWYRRVMGKEIKFLLHFVKESKQDESGMPNNRFLAERTGGTYSTLKVQPAELEDSGVYFCASSPRTGGFNEQFFGPGTRLTVL.

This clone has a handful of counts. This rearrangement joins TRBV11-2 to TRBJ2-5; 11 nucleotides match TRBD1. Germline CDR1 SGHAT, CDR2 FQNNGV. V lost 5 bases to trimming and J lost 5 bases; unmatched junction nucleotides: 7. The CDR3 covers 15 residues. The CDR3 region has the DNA TGTGCCAGCAGCGCGGGACAGGGGGAGTGGGAGACCCAGTACTTC. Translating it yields CASSAGQGEWETQYF.

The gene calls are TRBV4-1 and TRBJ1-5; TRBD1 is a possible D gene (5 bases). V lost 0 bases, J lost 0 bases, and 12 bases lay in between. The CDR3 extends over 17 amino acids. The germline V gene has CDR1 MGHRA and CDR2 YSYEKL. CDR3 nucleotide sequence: TGCGCCAGCAGCCAAGAAGGGGTTGTAGCTAGCAATCAGCCCCAGCATTTT. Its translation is CASSQEGVVASNQPQHF.

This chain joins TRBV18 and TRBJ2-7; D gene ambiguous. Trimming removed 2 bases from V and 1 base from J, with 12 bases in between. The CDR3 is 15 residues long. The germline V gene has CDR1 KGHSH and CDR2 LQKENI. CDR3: CASSPGGPSSYEQYF. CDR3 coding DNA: TGTGCCAGCTCACCAGGTGGCCCTTCGTCCTACGAGCAGTACTTC. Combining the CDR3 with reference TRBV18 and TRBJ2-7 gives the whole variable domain NAGVMQNPRHLVRRRGQEARLRCSPMKGHSHVYWYRQLPEEGLKFMVYLQKENIIDESGMPKERFSAEFPKEGPSILRIQQVVRGDSAAYFCASSPGGPSSYEQYFGPGTRLTVT.

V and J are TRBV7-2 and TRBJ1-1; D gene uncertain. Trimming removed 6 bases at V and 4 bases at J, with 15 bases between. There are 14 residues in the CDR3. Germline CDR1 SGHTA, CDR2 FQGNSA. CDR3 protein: CASRARTAATEAFF. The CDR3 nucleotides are TGTGCCAGCAGGGCCCGTACTGCGGCCACTGAAGCTTTCTTT.

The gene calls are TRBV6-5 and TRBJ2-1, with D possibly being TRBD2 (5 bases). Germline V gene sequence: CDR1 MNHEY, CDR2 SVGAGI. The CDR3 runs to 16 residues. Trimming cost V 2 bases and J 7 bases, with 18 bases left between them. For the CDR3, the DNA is TGTGCCAGCAGTTACGGTCACGGGAACATTAAAAATGAGCAGTTCTTC. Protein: CASSYGHGNIKNEQFF.

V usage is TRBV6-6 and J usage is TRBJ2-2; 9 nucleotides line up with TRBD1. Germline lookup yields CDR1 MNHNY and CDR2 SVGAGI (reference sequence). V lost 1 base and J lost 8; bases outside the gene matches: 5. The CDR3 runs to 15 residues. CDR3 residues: CASSYWDRAEGELFF. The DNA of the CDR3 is TGTGCCAGCAGTTACTGGGACAGGGCGGAGGGGGAGCTGTTTTTT.

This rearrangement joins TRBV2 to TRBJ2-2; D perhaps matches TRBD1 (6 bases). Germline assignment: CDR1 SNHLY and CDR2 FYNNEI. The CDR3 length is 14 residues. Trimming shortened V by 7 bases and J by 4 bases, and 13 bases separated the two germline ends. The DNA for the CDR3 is TGTGCCAGCAAACAGGGCAGGGGCACCGGGGAGCTGTTTTTT. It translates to CASKQGRGTGELFF.

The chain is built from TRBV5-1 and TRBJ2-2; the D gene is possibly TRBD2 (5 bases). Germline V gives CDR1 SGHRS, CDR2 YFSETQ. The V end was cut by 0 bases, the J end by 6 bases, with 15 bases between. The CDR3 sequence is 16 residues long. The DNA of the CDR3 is TGCGCCAGCAGCTTGGACGGAGGAGGAACACCCGGGGAGCTGTTTTTT. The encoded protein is CASSLDGGGTPGELFF.

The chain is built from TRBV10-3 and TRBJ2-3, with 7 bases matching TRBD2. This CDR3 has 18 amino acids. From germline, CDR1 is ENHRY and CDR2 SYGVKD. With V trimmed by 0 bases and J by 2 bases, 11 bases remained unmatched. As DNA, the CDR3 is TGTGCCATCAGTGAGTCTTCCGAGGCGGGGGAGAACACAGATACGCAGTATTTT. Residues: CAISESSEAGENTDTQYF.

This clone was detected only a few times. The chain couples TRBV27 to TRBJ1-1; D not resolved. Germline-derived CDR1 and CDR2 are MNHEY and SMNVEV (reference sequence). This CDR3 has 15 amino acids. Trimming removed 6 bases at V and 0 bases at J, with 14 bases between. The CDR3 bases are TGTGCCAGCAGAGCGAGGAGCGGCATGAACACTGAAGCTTTCTTT. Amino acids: CASRARSGMNTEAFF.

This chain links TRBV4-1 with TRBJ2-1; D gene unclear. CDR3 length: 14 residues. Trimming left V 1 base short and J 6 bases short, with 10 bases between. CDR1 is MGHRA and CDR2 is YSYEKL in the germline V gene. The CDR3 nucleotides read TGCGCCAGCAGCCAAGCCCGACTCTTCAATGAGCAGTTCTTC. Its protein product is CASSQARLFNEQFF.

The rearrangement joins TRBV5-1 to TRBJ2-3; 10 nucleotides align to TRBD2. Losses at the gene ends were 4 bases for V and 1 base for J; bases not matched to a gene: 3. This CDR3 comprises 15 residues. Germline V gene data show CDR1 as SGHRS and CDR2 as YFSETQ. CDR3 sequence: CASSPGTSGTDTQYF. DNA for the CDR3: TGCGCCAGCAGCCCCGGGACTAGCGGCACAGATACGCAGTATTTT.

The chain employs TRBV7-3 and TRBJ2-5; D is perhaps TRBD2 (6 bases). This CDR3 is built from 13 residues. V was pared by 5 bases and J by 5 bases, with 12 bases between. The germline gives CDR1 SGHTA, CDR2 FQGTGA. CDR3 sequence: CASSPAGRETQYF. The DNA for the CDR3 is TGTGCCAGCAGCCCCGCGGGACGCGAGACCCAGTACTTC.

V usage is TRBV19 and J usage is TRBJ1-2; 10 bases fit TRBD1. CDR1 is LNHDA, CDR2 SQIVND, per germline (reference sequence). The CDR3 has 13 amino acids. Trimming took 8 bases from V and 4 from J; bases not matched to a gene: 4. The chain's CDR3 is CASGQGGPYGYTF. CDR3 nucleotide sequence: TGTGCCAGTGGACAGGGGGGTCCCTATGGCTACACCTTC.